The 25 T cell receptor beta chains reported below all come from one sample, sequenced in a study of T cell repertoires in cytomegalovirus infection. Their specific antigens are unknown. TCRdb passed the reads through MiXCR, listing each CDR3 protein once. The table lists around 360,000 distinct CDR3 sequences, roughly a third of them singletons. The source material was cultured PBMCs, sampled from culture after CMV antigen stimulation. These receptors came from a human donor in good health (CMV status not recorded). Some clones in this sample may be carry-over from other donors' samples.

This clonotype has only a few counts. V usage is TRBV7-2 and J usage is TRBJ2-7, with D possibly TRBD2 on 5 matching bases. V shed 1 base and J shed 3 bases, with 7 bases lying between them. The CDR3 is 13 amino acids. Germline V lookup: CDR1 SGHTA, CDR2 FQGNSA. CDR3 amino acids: CASSLERFYEQYF. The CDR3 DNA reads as TGTGCCAGCAGCTTAGAGCGGTTCTACGAGCAGTACTTC. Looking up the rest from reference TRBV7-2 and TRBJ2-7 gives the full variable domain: GAGVSQSPSNKVTEKGKDVELRCDPISGHTALYWYRQSLGQGLEFLIYFQGNSAPDKSGLPSDRFSAERTGGSVSTLTIQRTQQEDSAVYLCASSLERFYEQYFGPGTRLTVT.

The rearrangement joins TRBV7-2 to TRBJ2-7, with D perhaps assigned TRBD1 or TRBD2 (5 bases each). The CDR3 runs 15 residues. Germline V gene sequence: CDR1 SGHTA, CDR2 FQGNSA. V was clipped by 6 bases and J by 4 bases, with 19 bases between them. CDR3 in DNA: TGTGCCAGCAGTAACGCCCGGGGCCCGCCGTACGAGCAGTACTTC. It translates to CASSNARGPPYEQYF.

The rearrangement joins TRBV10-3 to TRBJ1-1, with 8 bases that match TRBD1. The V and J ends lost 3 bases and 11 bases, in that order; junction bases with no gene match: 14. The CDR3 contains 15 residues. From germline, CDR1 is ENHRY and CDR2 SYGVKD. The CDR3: CAISDPGQALPGAFF. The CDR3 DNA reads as TGTGCCATCAGTGATCCGGGACAGGCCCTTCCGGGCGCTTTCTTT.

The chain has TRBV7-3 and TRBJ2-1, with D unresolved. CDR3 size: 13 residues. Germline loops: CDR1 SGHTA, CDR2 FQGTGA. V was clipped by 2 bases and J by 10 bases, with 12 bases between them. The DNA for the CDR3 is TGTGCCAGCAGCTTACCCCCGGTGGGGGAGCAGTTCTTC. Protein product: CASSLPPVGEQFF.

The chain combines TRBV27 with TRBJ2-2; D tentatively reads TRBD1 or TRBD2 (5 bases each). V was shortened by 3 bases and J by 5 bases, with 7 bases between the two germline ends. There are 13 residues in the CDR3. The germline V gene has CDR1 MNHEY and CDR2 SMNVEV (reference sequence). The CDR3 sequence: CASSLGETGELFF. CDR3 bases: TGTGCCAGCAGTTTGGGGGAGACCGGGGAGCTGTTTTTT.

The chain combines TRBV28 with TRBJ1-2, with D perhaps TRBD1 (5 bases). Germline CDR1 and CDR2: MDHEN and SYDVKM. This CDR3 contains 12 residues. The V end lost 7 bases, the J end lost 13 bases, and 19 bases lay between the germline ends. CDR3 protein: CASTGTVPGGTF. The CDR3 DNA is TGTGCCAGCACCGGGACCGTTCCTGGGGGCACCTTC.

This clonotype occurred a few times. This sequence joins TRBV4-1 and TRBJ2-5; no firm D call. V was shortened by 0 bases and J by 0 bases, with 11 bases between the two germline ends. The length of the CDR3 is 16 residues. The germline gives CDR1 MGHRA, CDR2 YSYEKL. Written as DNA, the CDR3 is TGCGCCAGCAGCCAAGACGATTGGGCTCACCAAGAGACCCAGTACTTC. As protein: CASSQDDWAHQETQYF.

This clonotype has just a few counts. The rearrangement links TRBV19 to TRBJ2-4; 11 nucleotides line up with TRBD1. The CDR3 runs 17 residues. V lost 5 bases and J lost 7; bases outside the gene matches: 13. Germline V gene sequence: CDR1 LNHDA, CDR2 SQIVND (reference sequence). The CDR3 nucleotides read TGTGCCAGTAGTGCAGCTGGACAGGGGGCGTTTGCGAACATTCAGTACTTC. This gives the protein CASSAAGQGAFANIQYF. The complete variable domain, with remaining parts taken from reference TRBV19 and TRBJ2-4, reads DGGITQSPKYLFRKEGQNVTLSCEQNLNHDAMYWYRQDPGQGLRLIYYSQIVNDFQKGDIAEGYSVSREKKESFPLTVTSAQKNPTAFYLCASSAAGQGAFANIQYFGAGTRLSVL.

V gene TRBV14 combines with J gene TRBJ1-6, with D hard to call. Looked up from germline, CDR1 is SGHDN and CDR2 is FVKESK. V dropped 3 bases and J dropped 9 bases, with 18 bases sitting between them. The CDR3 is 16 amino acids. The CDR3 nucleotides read TGTGCCAGCAGCCAGAGATCCCCAGGAGTTGGTTCACCCCTCCACTTT. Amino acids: CASSQRSPGVGSPLHF.

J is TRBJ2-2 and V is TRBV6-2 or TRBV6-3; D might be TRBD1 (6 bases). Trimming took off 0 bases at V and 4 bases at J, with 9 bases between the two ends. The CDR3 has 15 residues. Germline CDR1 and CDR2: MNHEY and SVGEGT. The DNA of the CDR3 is TGTGCCAGCAGTTACTCTCGAGGGGGCACCGGGGAGCTGTTTTTT. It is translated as CASSYSRGGTGELFF.

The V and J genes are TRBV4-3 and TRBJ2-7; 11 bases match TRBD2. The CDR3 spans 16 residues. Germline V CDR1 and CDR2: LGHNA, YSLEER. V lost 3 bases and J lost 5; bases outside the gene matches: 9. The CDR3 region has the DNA TGCGCCAGCAGCCAGGGGACTAGCGGCCGCAATCACGAGCAGTACTTC. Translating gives CASSQGTSGRNHEQYF.

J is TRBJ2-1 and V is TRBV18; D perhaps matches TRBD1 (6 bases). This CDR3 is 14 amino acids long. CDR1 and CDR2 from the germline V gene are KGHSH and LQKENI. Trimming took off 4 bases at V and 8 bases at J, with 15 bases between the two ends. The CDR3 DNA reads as TGTGCCAGCTCACTCGATAGCAGGGGATATGAGCAGTTCTTC. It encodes CASSLDSRGYEQFF.

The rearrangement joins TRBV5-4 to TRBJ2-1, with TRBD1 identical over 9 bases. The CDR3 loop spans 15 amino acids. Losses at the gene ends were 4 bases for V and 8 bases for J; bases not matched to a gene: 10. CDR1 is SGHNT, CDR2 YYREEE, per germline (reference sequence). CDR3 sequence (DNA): TGTGCCAGCAGCCTAGGGACAGGGAGAGGAGATGAGCAGTTCTTC. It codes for CASSLGTGRGDEQFF.

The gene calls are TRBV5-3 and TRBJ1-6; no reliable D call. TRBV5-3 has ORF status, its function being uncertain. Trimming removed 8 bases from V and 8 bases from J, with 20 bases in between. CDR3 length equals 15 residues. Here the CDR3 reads CASSGLKGTDSPLHF. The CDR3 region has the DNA TGTGCCAGCAGCGGGCTCAAGGGTACGGATTCACCCCTCCACTTT.

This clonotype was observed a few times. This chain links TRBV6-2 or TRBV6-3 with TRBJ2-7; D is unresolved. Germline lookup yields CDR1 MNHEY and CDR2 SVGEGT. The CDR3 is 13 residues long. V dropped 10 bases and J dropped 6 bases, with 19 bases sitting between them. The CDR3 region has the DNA TGTGCCACCAAACCCCACGATGGGGTCGAGCAGTACTTC. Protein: CATKPHDGVEQYF.

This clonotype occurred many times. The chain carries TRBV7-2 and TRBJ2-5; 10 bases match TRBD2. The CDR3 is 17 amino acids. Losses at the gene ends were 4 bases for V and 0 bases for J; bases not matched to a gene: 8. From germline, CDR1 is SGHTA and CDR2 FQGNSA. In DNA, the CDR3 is TGTGCCAGCAGCTCGGCTACGGGACTAGCGTACCAAGAGACCCAGTACTTC. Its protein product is CASSSATGLAYQETQYF.

CDR3 DNA: TGTGCCAGCAGCCACAGCGGGAGGGCCTACGAGCAGTACTTC. Its protein is CASSHSGRAYEQYF. The chain employs TRBV7-8 and TRBJ2-7; 10 bases are a match to TRBD2. Germline CDR1 and CDR2: SGHVS and FQNEAQ. The CDR3 spans 14 residues. V was pared by 5 bases and J by 2 bases, with 3 bases of the junction left unmatched.

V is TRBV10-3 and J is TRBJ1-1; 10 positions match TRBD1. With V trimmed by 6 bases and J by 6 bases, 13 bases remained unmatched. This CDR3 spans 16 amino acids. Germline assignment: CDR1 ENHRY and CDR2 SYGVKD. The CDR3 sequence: CAISSGTGAGGAEAFF. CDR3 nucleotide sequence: TGTGCCATCAGCTCAGGGACAGGGGCTGGCGGCGCTGAAGCTTTCTTT.

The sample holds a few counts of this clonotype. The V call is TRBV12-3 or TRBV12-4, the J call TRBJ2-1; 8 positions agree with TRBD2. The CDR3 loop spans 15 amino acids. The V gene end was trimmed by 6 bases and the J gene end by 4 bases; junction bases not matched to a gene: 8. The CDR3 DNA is TGTGCCAGCAGCAAAAGCGGGAGAGGATACAATGAGCAGTTCTTC. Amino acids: CASSKSGRGYNEQFF.

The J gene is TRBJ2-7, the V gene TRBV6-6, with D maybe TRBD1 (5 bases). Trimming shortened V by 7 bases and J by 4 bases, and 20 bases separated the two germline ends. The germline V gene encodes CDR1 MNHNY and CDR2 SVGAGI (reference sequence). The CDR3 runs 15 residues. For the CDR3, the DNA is TGTGCCAGCACCCCAAGCGCAGGGTATAGGTACGAGCAGTACGTC. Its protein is CASTPSAGYRYEQYV.

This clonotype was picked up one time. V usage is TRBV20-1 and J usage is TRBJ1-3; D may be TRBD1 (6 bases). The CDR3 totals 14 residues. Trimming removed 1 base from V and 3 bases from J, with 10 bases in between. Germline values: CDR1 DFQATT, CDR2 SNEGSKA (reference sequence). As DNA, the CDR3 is TGCAGTGCTAGAGGGTCAGGGGATGGAAACACCATATATTTT. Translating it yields CSARGSGDGNTIYF.

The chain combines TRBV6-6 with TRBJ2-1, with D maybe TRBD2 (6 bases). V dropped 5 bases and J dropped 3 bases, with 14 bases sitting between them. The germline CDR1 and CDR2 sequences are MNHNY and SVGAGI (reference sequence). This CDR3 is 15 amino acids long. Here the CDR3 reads CASSPFSGVYNEQFF. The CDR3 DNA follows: TGTGCCAGCAGTCCTTTTTCGGGGGTCTACAATGAGCAGTTCTTC.

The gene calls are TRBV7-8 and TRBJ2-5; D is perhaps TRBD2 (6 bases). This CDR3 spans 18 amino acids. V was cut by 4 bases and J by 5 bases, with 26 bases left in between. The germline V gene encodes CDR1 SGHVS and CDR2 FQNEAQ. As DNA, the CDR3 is TGTGCCAGCAGCTATATATCCCGGAGGGATCCGTTCTCGGAGACCCAGTACTTC. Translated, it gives CASSYISRRDPFSETQYF.

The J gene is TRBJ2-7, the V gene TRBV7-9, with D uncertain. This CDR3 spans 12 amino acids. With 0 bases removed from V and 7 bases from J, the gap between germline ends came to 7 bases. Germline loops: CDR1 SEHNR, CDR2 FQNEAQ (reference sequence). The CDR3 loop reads CASSLARREQYF. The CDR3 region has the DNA TGTGCCAGCAGCTTAGCGCGTCGGGAGCAGTACTTC.

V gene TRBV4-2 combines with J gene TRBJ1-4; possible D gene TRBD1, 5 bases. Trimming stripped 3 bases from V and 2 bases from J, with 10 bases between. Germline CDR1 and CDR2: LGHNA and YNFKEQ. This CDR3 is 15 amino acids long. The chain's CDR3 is CASSQGGETNEKLFF. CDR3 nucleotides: TGTGCCAGCAGCCAGGGGGGAGAGACTAATGAAAAACTGTTTTTT.